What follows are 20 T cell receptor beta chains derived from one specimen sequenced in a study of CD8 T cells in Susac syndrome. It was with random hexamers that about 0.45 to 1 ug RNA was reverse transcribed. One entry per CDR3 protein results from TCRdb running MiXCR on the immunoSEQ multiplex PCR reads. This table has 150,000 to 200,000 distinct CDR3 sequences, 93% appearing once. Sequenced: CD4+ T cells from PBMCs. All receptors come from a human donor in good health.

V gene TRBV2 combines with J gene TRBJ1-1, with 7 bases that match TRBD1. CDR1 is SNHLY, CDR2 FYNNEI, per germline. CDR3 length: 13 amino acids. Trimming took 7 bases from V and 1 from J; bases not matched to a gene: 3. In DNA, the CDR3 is TGTGCCAGCACCGACAGGGCGAACACTGAAGCTTTCTTT. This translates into CASTDRANTEAFF.

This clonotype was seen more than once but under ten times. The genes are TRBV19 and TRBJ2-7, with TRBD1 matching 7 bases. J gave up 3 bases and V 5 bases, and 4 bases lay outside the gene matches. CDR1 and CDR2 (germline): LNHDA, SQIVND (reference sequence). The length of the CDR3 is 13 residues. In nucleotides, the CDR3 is TGTGCCAGTAGTCACCGGGACAGCTACGAGCAGTACTTC. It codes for CASSHRDSYEQYF.

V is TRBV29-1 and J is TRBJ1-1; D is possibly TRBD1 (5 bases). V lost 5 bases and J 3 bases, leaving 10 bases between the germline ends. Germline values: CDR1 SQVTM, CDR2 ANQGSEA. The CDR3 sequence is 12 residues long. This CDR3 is CSVRQTHTEAFF. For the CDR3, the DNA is TGCAGCGTTCGACAGACCCACACTGAAGCTTTCTTT.

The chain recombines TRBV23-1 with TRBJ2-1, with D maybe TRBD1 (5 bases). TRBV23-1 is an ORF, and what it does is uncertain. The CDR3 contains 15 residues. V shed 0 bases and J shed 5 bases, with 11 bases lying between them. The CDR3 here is CASSQSRRVNNEQFF. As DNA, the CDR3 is TGCGCCAGCAGTCAATCCCGCAGGGTAAACAATGAGCAGTTCTTC.

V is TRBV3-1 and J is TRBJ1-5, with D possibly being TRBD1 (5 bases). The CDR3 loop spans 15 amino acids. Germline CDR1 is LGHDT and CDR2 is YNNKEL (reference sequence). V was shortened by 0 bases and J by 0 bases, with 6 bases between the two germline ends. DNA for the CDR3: TGTGCCAGCAGCCAAGACAGGGATAGCAATCAGCCCCAGCATTTT. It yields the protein CASSQDRDSNQPQHF.

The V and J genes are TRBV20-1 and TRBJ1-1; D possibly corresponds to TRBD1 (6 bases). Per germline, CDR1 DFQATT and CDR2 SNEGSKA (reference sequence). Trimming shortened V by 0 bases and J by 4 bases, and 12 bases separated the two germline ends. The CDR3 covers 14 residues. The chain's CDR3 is CSAREGGGGTEAFF. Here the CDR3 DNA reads TGCAGTGCTAGAGAAGGGGGTGGGGGCACTGAAGCTTTCTTT.

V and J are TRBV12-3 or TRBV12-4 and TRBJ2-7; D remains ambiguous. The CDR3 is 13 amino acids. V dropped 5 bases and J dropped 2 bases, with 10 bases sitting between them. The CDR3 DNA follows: TGTGCCAGCAGTATCTCTGGGACCTACGAGCAGTACTTC. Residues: CASSISGTYEQYF.

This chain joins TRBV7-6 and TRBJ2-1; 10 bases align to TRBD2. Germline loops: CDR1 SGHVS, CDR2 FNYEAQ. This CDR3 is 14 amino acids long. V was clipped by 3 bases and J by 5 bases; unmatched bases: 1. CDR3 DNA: TGTGCCAGCAGCTTTGGGACTAGCGACAATGAGCAGTTCTTC. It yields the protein CASSFGTSDNEQFF. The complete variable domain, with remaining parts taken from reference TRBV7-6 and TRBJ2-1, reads GAGVSQSPRYKVTKRGQDVALRCDPISGHVSLYWYRQALGQGPEFLTYFNYEAQQDKSGLPNDRFSAERPEGSISTLTIQRTEQRDSAMYRCASSFGTSDNEQFFGPGTRLTVL.

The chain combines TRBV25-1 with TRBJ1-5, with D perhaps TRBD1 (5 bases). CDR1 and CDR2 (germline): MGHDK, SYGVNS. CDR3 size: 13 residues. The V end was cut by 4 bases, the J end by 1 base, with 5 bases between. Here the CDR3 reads CASSGGSNQPQHF. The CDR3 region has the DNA TGTGCCAGCAGTGGGGGCAGCAATCAGCCCCAGCATTTT.

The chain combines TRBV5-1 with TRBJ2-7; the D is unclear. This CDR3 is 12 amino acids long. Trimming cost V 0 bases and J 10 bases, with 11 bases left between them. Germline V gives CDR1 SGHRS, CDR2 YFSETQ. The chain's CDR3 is CASSLELGQQYF. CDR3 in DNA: TGCGCCAGCAGCTTGGAACTGGGCCAACAGTACTTC.

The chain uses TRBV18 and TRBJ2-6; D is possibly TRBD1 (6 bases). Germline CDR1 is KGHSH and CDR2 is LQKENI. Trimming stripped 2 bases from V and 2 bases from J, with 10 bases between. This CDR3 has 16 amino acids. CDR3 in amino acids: CASSPTGRTGANVLTF. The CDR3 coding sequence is TGTGCCAGCTCACCAACAGGGAGAACTGGGGCCAACGTCCTGACTTTC.

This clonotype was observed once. CDR3 sequence (DNA): TGTGCCAGCAGCTTATTCAGGGGCAGGAGGGGAACTGAAGCTTTCTTT. It codes for CASSLFRGRRGTEAFF. This sequence joins TRBV11-2 and TRBJ1-1; TRBD1 might be the D (6 bases). CDR1 SGHAT and CDR2 FQNNGV come from the germline V gene. The CDR3 runs 16 residues. Trimming stripped 2 bases from V and 5 bases from J, with 18 bases between.

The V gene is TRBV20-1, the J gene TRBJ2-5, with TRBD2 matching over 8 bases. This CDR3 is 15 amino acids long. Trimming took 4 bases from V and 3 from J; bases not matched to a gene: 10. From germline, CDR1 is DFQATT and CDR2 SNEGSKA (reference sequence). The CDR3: CSANEGGGLEETQYF. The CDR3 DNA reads TGCAGTGCTAATGAGGGCGGGGGGTTGGAAGAGACCCAGTACTTC.

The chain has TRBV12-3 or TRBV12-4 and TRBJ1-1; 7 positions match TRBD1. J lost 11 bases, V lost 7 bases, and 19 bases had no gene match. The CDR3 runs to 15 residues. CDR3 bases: TGTGCCAGCACCTACGCCGGACGAGGGGGCGCCGGGGCTTTCTTT. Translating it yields CASTYAGRGGAGAFF.

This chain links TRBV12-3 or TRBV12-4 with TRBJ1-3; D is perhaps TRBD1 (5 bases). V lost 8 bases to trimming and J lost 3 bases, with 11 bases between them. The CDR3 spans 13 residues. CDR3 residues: CASGGTGGNTIYF. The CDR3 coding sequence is TGTGCCAGCGGAGGGACGGGTGGAAACACCATATATTTT.

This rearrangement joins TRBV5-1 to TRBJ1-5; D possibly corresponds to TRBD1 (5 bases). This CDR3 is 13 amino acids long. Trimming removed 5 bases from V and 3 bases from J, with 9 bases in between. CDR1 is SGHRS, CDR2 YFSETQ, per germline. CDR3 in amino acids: CASSWGVNQPQHF. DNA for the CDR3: TGCGCCAGCAGTTGGGGCGTCAATCAGCCCCAGCATTTT.

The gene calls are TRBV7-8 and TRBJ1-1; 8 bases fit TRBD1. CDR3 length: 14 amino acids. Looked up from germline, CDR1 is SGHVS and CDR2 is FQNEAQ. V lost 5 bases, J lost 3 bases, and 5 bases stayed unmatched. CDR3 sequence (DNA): TGTGCCAGCAGCGAATCAGGGGGCGACACTGAAGCTTTCTTT. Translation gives CASSESGGDTEAFF.

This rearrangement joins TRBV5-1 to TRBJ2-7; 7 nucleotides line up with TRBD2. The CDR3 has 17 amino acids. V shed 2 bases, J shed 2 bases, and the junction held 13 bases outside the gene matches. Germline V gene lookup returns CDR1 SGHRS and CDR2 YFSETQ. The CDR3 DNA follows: TGCGCCAGCAGCTTTAACCCAGCGGGGCGGCATACCTACGAGCAGTACTTC. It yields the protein CASSFNPAGRHTYEQYF. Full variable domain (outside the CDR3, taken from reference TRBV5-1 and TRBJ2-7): KAGVTQTPRYLIKTRGQQVTLSCSPISGHRSVSWYQQTPGQGLQFLFEYFSETQRNKGNFPGRFSGRQFSNSRSEMNVSTLELGDSALYLCASSFNPAGRHTYEQYFGPGTRLTVT.

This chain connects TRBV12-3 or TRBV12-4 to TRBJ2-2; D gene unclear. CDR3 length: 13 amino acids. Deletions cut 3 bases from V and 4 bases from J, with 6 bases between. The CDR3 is CASSFMGTGELFF. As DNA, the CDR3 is TGTGCCAGCAGTTTTATGGGCACCGGGGAGCTGTTTTTT.

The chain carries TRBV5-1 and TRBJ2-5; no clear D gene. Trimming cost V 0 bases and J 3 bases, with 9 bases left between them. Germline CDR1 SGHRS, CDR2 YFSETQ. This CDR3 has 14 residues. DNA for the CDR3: TGCGCCAGCAGCTTGGTTAGATCTGAAGAGACCCAGTACTTC. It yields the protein CASSLVRSEETQYF. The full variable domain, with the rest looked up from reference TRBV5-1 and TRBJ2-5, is KAGVTQTPRYLIKTRGQQVTLSCSPISGHRSVSWYQQTPGQGLQFLFEYFSETQRNKGNFPGRFSGRQFSNSRSEMNVSTLELGDSALYLCASSLVRSEETQYFGPGTRLLVL.